This T cell receptor (beta chain) was recovered during a study of control samples from healthy donors and cancer patients. Unmatched junction bases numbered 4, after V lost 11 bases and J lost 0 bases. CDR3 length: 13 residues. Data came from immunoSEQ multiplex PCR; TCRdb stores just in-frame clones and leaves some out. In the table there are approximately 70,000 clones, 89% of which are singletons. The clonotype originates from a man in his sixties with colorectal cancer. The chain couples TRBV12-3 or TRBV12-4 to TRBJ1-3, with TRBD1 matching over 7 bases. Specimen: PBMCs. Here the CDR3 reads CALGQSSGNTIYF. The CDR3 nucleotides read TGTGCCCTGGGACAGAGCTCTGGAAACACCATATATTTT.